The clone carrying this TCR beta chain was observed a few times. The target antigen is unknown. Germline CDR1 is SGHNT and CDR2 is YENEEA. Trimming at V came to 6 bases and at J to 6 bases, leaving 9 bases not matched to a gene. There are 14 residues in the CDR3. This record comes from a study of early T cells in non-severe SARS-CoV-2 infection. Study summary: Sequencing used unsorted whole-blood bulk RNA, so chains lack pairing.

Tagging with unique molecular identifiers was applied to individual cDNA molecules. TCRdb itself ran the 5' RACE reads through MiXCR, one entry per CDR3 protein. The sample lists tens of thousands of distinct CDR3 sequences, roughly an eighth occurring once. Study-level points and caveats: The VDJdb matching leaned toward anti-spike CD8 responses and overlooked private and CD4 specificities.

Sequencing was performed on whole blood. This clonotype was obtained from an adult who was a healthcare worker with PCR-confirmed SARS-CoV-2 infection or an uninfected control (not recorded which). The chain couples TRBV11-3 to TRBJ2-3, with 7 positions matching TRBD1. The CDR3 is CASSFGTVTDTQYF. As DNA, the CDR3 is TGTGCCAGCAGTTTCGGGACAGTCACGGATACGCAGTATTTT.